One and the same sample provided the 3 T cell receptor beta chains below, sequenced in a study of T-cell memory formation after mild COVID-19. TCRdb itself ran the 5' RACE reads through MiXCR, one entry per CDR3 protein. This sample has approximately 560,000 distinct CDR3 sequences, with approximately 15% found just once. What was sequenced was PBMCs or a T cell subset sorted from them (not recorded which). All receptors come from an adult woman who had mild COVID-19 (a few samples of this study predate the infection). Cell type and time point are not known.

This clonotype was counted between two and nine times. The rearrangement uses TRBV28 and TRBJ1-6; D unclear. V was pared by 3 bases and J by 8 bases, with 5 bases between. This CDR3 is built from 12 residues. Germline assignment: CDR1 MDHEN and CDR2 SYDVKM. The CDR3 DNA reads as TGTGCCAGCAGTTTGTTACATTCACCCCTCCACTTT. It encodes CASSLLHSPLHF.

The CDR3 DNA sequence: TGCAGCGTTCAGACAGGCTATGGCTACACCTTC. Protein product: CSVQTGYGYTF. V and J are TRBV29-1 and TRBJ1-2; D is perhaps TRBD1 (6 bases). V lost 5 bases to trimming and J lost 4 bases, with 8 bases between them. The CDR3 loop spans 11 amino acids. Germline assignment: CDR1 SQVTM and CDR2 ANQGSEA.

This clonotype was seen at least ten times. V usage is TRBV6-2 or TRBV6-3 and J usage is TRBJ2-6; no clear D gene. This CDR3 region has 15 residues. In germline, CDR1 is MNHEY, CDR2 SVGEGT. Trimming removed 6 bases from V and 2 bases from J, with 11 bases in between. CDR3 loop: CASRPMSAGANVLTF. The CDR3, as DNA: TGTGCCAGCAGGCCAATGAGCGCTGGGGCCAACGTCCTGACTTTC.